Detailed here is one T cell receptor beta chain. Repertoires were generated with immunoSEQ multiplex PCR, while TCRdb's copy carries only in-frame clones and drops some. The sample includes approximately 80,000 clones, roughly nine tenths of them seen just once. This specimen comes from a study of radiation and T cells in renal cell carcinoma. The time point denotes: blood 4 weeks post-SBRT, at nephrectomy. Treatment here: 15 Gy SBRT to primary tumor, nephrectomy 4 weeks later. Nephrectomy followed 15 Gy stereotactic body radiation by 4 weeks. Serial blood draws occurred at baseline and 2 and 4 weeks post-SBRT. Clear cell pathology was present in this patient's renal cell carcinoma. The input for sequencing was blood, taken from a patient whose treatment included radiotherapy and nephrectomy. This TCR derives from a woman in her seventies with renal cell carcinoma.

CDR3 residues: CSANSQETQYF. The CDR3 coding sequence is TGCAGTGCTAACTCGCAAGAGACCCAGTACTTC. The chain carries TRBV20-1 and TRBJ2-5; D is undetermined. Germline-derived CDR1 and CDR2 are DFQATT and SNEGSKA (reference sequence). This CDR3 comprises 11 residues. V gave up 4 bases and J gave up 2 bases, with 5 bases separating them.